The present T cell receptor beta chain was sequenced within a study of CD8 T cells in Susac syndrome. TEMRA cells were enriched by FACS, while CD8+ and CD4+ T cells were obtained through a negative isolation that was performed magnetically. It was with random hexamers that about 0.45 to 1 ug RNA was reverse transcribed. The CDR3 of TCR beta was amplified by immunoSEQ multiplex PCR across 54 Vbeta and 13 Jbeta. TCRdb analysed the immunoSEQ multiplex PCR reads with MiXCR anew, one entry per CDR3 protein. The profile shows almost 450,000 distinct CDR3 sequences, approximately 85% of them singletons. This CDR3 region has 11 residues. Trimming pared 5 bases from V and 6 bases from J, leaving 7 bases between. The germline V gene encodes CDR1 LNHDA and CDR2 SQIVND (reference sequence).

The clonotype was recovered from a human donor with multiple sclerosis. The V and J genes are TRBV19 and TRBJ1-2; D unclear. Input material: CD8+ T cells from PBMCs. The CDR3 DNA reads as TGTGCCAGTAGTGAGGACGATGGCTACACCTTC. This gives the protein CASSEDDGYTF.